This note documents a single T cell receptor (beta chain) sequence. The sample originates from a study of T cell changes during pregnancy in multiple sclerosis. Some clones are missing from TCRdb's copy, which holds only in-frame ones; the method was immunoSEQ multiplex PCR. In the table there are 35,000 to 40,000 clones, around 90% of which are singletons. Sequenced material: CD4+ T cells from peripheral blood mononuclear cells, taken in the third trimester of pregnancy. The TCR sequence derives from a female donor with multiple sclerosis, enrolled in a pregnancy study.

CDR3 DNA: TGTGCCAGCAGCCCACCAGGGGCCCTTCCCTACGAGCAGTACTTC. Its protein product is CASSPPGALPYEQYF. This chain connects TRBV5-4 to TRBJ2-7; a possible D gene is TRBD1 (6 bases). In germline, CDR1 is SGHNT, CDR2 YYREEE (reference sequence). CDR3 length: 15 residues. Trimming pared 4 bases from V and 2 bases from J, leaving 16 bases between.